A single sample is the source of the 19 T cell receptor beta chains below, sequenced in a study of cytomegalovirus exposure and HLA in healthy donors. In the PCR, 60 Vbeta and 13 Jbeta primers were used. Sequencing was performed with immunoSEQ multiplex PCR; in TCRdb, only in-frame clones are kept and a portion is missing. The table records over 150,000 clones, 70% to 80% of them present only once. Input material: PBMCs. All receptors come from a man aged 18 to 35 in good health and CMV-seropositive.

The chain joins TRBV7-9 to TRBJ2-2; 13 positions match TRBD2. Germline CDR1 and CDR2: SEHNR and FQNEAQ (reference sequence). The CDR3 totals 16 residues. With 6 bases clipped from V and 4 bases from J, the junction kept 5 bases outside the gene matches. The CDR3: CASSLGLAGATGELFF. In nucleotides, the CDR3 is TGTGCCAGCAGTCTTGGACTAGCGGGAGCCACCGGGGAGCTGTTTTTT.

This clone has just one count. The junction does not match germline at one end; this may be a read error. The chain is built from TRBV10-3 and TRBJ2-6; 7 bases line up with TRBD1. CDR3 length: 18 residues. Germline CDR1 is ENHRY and CDR2 is SYGVKD. Here the CDR3 reads CAISDDREILSGANGLTF. DNA for the CDR3: TGTGCCATCAGTGACGACAGGGAAATACTCTCTGGGGCCAACGGCCTGACTTTC.

The genes are TRBV13 and TRBJ1-2; D possibly corresponds to TRBD1 (5 bases). Deletions cut 3 bases from V and 2 bases from J, with 19 bases between. This CDR3 region has 17 residues. CDR1 is PRHDT and CDR2 is FYEKMQ in the germline V gene (reference sequence). CDR3 protein: CASSFEPAGTRNYGYTF. CDR3 DNA sequence: TGTGCCAGCAGCTTTGAGCCTGCAGGGACTAGGAACTATGGCTACACCTTC.

The genes are TRBV6-1 and TRBJ2-3; D not resolved. CDR1 and CDR2 (germline): MNHNS, SASEGT. This CDR3 contains 12 residues. Between the trimmed V and J ends, which lost 2 bases and 6 bases, there was a span of 6 bases. This CDR3 reads CASSELADTQYF. The CDR3 bases are TGTGCCAGCAGTGAACTCGCGGATACGCAGTATTTT.

The genes are TRBV7-2 and TRBJ2-5; 12 bases line up with TRBD2. The germline V gene has CDR1 SGHTA and CDR2 FQGNSA. The CDR3 totals 17 residues. With V trimmed by 2 bases and J by 7 bases, 11 bases remained unmatched. CDR3 in amino acids: CASSLLAGGLLLGTQYF. The DNA for the CDR3 is TGTGCCAGCAGCTTACTAGCGGGGGGGCTGCTGCTAGGGACCCAGTACTTC.

This clone showed up just a few times. The rearrangement uses TRBV5-6 and TRBJ2-7, with 7 bases aligning to TRBD1. Germline loops: CDR1 SGHDT, CDR2 YYEEEE. The CDR3 spans 16 residues. V was clipped by 3 bases and J by 7 bases; unmatched bases: 16. CDR3 protein: CASSSSITDRAREQYF. CDR3 DNA sequence: TGTGCCAGCAGCTCCTCAATTACAGACAGGGCGAGGGAGCAGTACTTC.

The chain uses TRBV9 and TRBJ2-1; 8 bases are shared with TRBD2. Germline assignment: CDR1 SGDLS and CDR2 YYNGEE. V trimming: 2 bases; J trimming: 3 bases; junction bases outside the gene matches: 4. The CDR3 runs 15 residues. CDR3 nucleotides: TGTGCCAGCAGCGTTAGCGGGGCACTCTACAATGAGCAGTTCTTC. Protein sequence: CASSVSGALYNEQFF.

In its sample, this clone was seen once. The chain couples TRBV5-6 to TRBJ1-2; tentative D call: TRBD1 (6 bases). Per the germline V gene, CDR1 is SGHDT and CDR2 is YYEEEE. V was shortened by 2 bases and J by 6 bases, with 11 bases between the two germline ends. This CDR3 contains 13 residues. The CDR3 region is CASSFTGSDGYTF. The DNA for the CDR3 is TGTGCCAGCAGCTTTACAGGGTCAGATGGCTACACCTTC.

The chain couples TRBV6-5 to TRBJ2-7; D remains ambiguous. Germline V lookup: CDR1 MNHEY, CDR2 SVGAGI. The CDR3 sequence is 13 residues long. V was trimmed by 2 bases and J by 6 bases, leaving 11 bases between them. The CDR3 sequence is CASSYTGTGEQYF. The CDR3 coding sequence is TGTGCCAGCAGTTACACGGGTACCGGCGAGCAGTACTTC.

This sequence joins TRBV6-6 and TRBJ1-6; the match to TRBD1 covers 8 bases. V dropped 8 bases and J dropped 4; count of bases not matched to a gene: 7. The CDR3 runs 15 residues. Germline V gene lookup returns CDR1 MNHNY and CDR2 SVGAGI (reference sequence). The CDR3 coding sequence is TGTGCCAGCGCGAGGGACAGGAAATATAATTCACCCCTCCACTTT. Residues: CASARDRKYNSPLHF.

This clone occurred once. The chain carries TRBV7-8 and TRBJ2-3, with D possibly matching TRBD1 (6 bases). Germline assignment: CDR1 SGHVS and CDR2 FQNEAQ. V lost 8 bases, J lost 4 bases, and 10 bases lay in between. There are 12 residues in the CDR3. In DNA, the CDR3 is TGTGCCAGCCGCCCAGGGGCAGATACGCAGTATTTT. This gives the protein CASRPGADTQYF. Complete variable domain (other parts from reference TRBV7-8 and TRBJ2-3): GAGVSQSPRYKVAKRGQDVALRCDPISGHVSLFWYQQALGQGPEFLTYFQNEAQLDKSGLPSDRFFAERPEGSVSTLKIQRTQQEDSAVYLCASRPGADTQYFGPGTRLTVL.

V gene TRBV9 combines with J gene TRBJ1-1; 10 bases fit TRBD1. CDR1 is SGDLS and CDR2 is YYNGEE in the germline V gene. The CDR3 is made up of 14 amino acids. The trim removed 2 bases at V and 4 bases at J, leaving 2 bases unmatched. In nucleotides, the CDR3 is TGTGCCAGCAGCGTCGGACAGGGGGTCACTGAAGCTTTCTTT. It codes for CASSVGQGVTEAFF.

V is TRBV13 and J is TRBJ1-2; 7 positions agree with TRBD1. The germline V gene has CDR1 PRHDT and CDR2 FYEKMQ (reference sequence). The CDR3 spans 15 residues. Unmatched junction bases numbered 10, after V lost 4 bases and J lost 5 bases. The CDR3 DNA reads as TGTGCCAGCAGCTACCGGGACAGTGCTCTTTATGGCTACACCTTC. As protein: CASSYRDSALYGYTF.

This sequence joins TRBV19 and TRBJ1-5; no firm D call. The CDR3 is 14 residues long. Trimming shortened V by 5 bases and J by 2 bases, and 10 bases separated the two germline ends. CDR1 is LNHDA, CDR2 SQIVND, per germline (reference sequence). The CDR3 reads CASSVRSGNQPQHF. The CDR3 DNA reads TGTGCCAGTAGTGTACGTTCAGGCAATCAGCCCCAGCATTTT.

The V call is TRBV29-1, the J call TRBJ2-5; D uncertain. Deletions cut 4 bases from V and 5 bases from J, with 17 bases between. The CDR3 contains 14 residues. From germline, CDR1 is SQVTM and CDR2 ANQGSEA. The CDR3 nucleotides read TGCAGCGTTGTCGACAACCTCCTTGGGGAGACCCAGTACTTC. Its translation is CSVVDNLLGETQYF. The variable domain in full, with the rest retrieved from reference TRBV29-1 and TRBJ2-5, is SAVISQKPSRDICQRGTSLTIQCQVDSQVTMMFWYRQQPGQSLTLIATANQGSEATYESGFVIDKFPISRPNLTFSTLTVSNMSPEDSSIYLCSVVDNLLGETQYFGPGTRLLVL.

V is TRBV7-2 and J is TRBJ2-2, with D hard to call. The CDR3 covers 14 residues. V dropped 1 base and J dropped 1 base, with 4 bases sitting between them. Germline CDR1 SGHTA, CDR2 FQGNSA. The DNA of the CDR3 is TGTGCCAGCAGCTTAGGACAGAACACCGGGGAGCTGTTTTTT. Translated: CASSLGQNTGELFF.

V gene TRBV4-2 combines with J gene TRBJ2-7; D possibly corresponds to TRBD1 (5 bases). CDR1 and CDR2 (germline): LGHNA, YNFKEQ. Trimming removed 2 bases at V and 0 bases at J, with 8 bases between. The CDR3 covers 14 residues. The CDR3 spells CASSQYRSSYEQYF. The CDR3 DNA reads as TGTGCCAGCAGCCAATACAGGAGCTCCTACGAGCAGTACTTC.

J is TRBJ2-3 and V is TRBV5-4; 9 positions agree with TRBD2. Germline lookup yields CDR1 SGHNT and CDR2 YYREEE (reference sequence). Trimming cost V 4 bases and J 2 bases; bases outside gene matches: 8. The CDR3 is made up of 16 amino acids. The CDR3 coding sequence is TGTGCCAGCAGCCAAGGGACTAGCCGCAACACAGATACGCAGTATTTT. Its protein product is CASSQGTSRNTDTQYF.

This clone has only a few counts. The chain has TRBV29-1 and TRBJ2-3, with TRBD2 matching over 9 bases. This CDR3 is built from 17 residues. V was clipped by 3 bases and J by 0 bases; unmatched bases: 10. Germline CDR1 is SQVTM and CDR2 is ANQGSEA. CDR3 sequence reads: CSVDKGAGGMSTDTQYF. The CDR3 bases are TGCAGCGTTGATAAAGGGGCGGGGGGGATGAGCACAGATACGCAGTATTTT.